This T cell receptor beta chain was sequenced in a study of OX40 agonist ivuxolimab in advanced cancers. The overall study: Patients were 65% to 85% male with ages about 20 to 79, mean roughly 64.

The study's findings and limits: Certain nonresponders additionally had low normalized T-cell clonal expansion.

For this clone: The antigen is not known.

TCRdb's table, derived via immunoSEQ multiplex PCR, lists solely in-frame clones and lacks some. Seen here are approximately 47,000 clones, approximately 87% observed once, and the top ten hold approximately 10%. V lost 5 bases, J lost 5 bases, and 5 bases stayed unmatched. There are 13 residues in the CDR3. From germline, CDR1 is SGHTA and CDR2 FQGTGA. Sample: CD4+ or CD8+ T cells sorted from blood, taken in a trial of the OX40 agonist ivuxolimab. The receptor was isolated from an adult with an advanced solid tumor such as melanoma, head and neck, liver or kidney cancer. This chain links TRBV7-3 with TRBJ1-2, with TRBD1 matching over 7 bases. CDR3 protein: CASSPLTGYGYTF. CDR3 coding DNA: TGTGCCAGCAGCCCGTTGACAGGGTATGGCTACACCTTC.